These T cell receptor beta chains were read from a single sample in a study of cytomegalovirus exposure and HLA in healthy donors. Measured with immunoSEQ multiplex PCR; TCRdb has only the in-frame clones, and not every one. Of 180,000 or so clones in the sample, around 70% are singletons; the top ten hold roughly 2.8%. Specimen: PBMCs. All receptors derive from a male donor in good health and CMV-seronegative. Both conserved end residues are part of each CDR3. The listing skips clone size in some rows; elsewhere it reads once, few, many or a size class.

v_gene	abundance	j_gene	CDR3aa
TRBV27	few	TRBJ1-1	CASSLSGGALNTEAFF
TRBV6-5	-	TRBJ2-1	CASSYSGLTRGEQFF
TRBV20-1	-	TRBJ2-7	CSARQIYEQYF
TRBV7-2	-	TRBJ1-3	CASSLVFRGPGNTIYF
TRBV6-5	-	TRBJ1-5	CASSRDGVGNQPQHF
TRBV28	-	TRBJ2-7	CASSLPAAGGEQYF
TRBV7-2	-	TRBJ2-7	CASSATGTGRYEQYF
TRBV4-1	once	TRBJ1-3	CASSPTGSSGNTIYF
TRBV5-6	-	TRBJ1-5	CASSLRTGYGQPQHF
TRBV11-1	-	-	CASSLAYNQARSYEQYF
TRBV10-2	-	TRBJ1-5	CASRRDRENQPQHF
TRBV6-5	few	TRBJ1-1	CASRSGTGKDTEAFF
TRBV7-9	-	TRBJ1-6	CASSSPRAGTGPNSPLHF
TRBV10-3	-	TRBJ1-5	CAIRDETGGQPQHF
TRBV19	-	TRBJ2-2	CASSIEQGRAGELFF
TRBV5-1	-	TRBJ1-5	CASSQDTNQPQHF
TRBV6-6	few	TRBJ2-7	CASSQWIRDRENEQYF
TRBV7-9	-	TRBJ1-4	CASSFPQGNEKLFF
TRBV30	-	TRBJ1-4	CAWSHNGKLFF
TRBV6-1	-	TRBJ2-4	CASRRAGGNIQYF
TRBV5-1	-	TRBJ2-3	CASSSPGGPSFDTQYF
TRBV9	-	TRBJ1-2	CASSVGAGNNGYTF
TRBV29-1	-	TRBJ2-7	CSALVAGPSYEQYF
TRBV19	-	TRBJ2-7	CASSSPGQGASEQYF
TRBV6-1	-	TRBJ1-3	CASSEVVGRNTIYF
TRBV25-1	-	TRBJ1-2	CASSRGTGPNGYTF
TRBV30	-	TRBJ2-2	CAWSRLAGLNTGELFF
TRBV15	-	TRBJ2-7	CATSREAGSYEQYF
TRBV18	-	TRBJ2-2	CASSPTRTNTGELFF
TRBV7-9	few	TRBJ1-5	CSSSLRGQPQHF
TRBV11-2	few	TRBJ2-1	CASSQEGNEQFF
TRBV7-9	-	TRBJ1-1	CASSLGQGDTEAFF
TRBV7-8	few	TRBJ2-1	CASSWRSAGGTHYNEQFF
TRBV5-3	-	TRBJ2-7	CARSLAGGSKYEQYF
TRBV6-1	few	TRBJ2-3	CASSESWGGTDTQYF
TRBV7-9	-	TRBJ2-7	CSSSPPRTRIYEQYF
TRBV19	-	TRBJ2-3	CASTPGQAPTDTQYF
TRBV5-1	-	TRBJ1-6	CASSTDRGHSPLHF
TRBV7-2	-	TRBJ2-5	CASSLYFTGQLPKETQYF
TRBV19	-	TRBJ1-1	CASSIGTRGKNTEAFF
TRBV27	-	TRBJ1-1	CASSTGTATEAFF
TRBV5-4	-	TRBJ2-7	CASSSLDRGRVQYF
TRBV9	few	TRBJ2-3	CASSVAGGDTQYF
TRBV13	once	TRBJ2-2	CASSGGLGTGELFF
TRBV30	-	TRBJ2-1	CACNTGSSYNEQFF
TRBV27	-	TRBJ1-1	CASSLSTATEAFF
TRBV6-5	-	TRBJ2-7	CASSRQGRWGYEQYF
TRBV5-6	-	TRBJ1-1	CASSASGGGFTEAFF
TRBV6-5	-	TRBJ1-5	CASSYKGVQPQHF
TRBV6-1	-	TRBJ1-1	CASSELGRRGTEAFF
TRBV27	few	TRBJ1-1	CASSLSTGNTEAFF
TRBV5-6	-	TRBJ1-2	CASSLGQGRTF
TRBV7-9	-	TRBJ1-5	CASSRTGSNQPQHF